This TCR beta chain is drawn from a study of cytomegalovirus exposure and HLA in healthy donors. This clone was observed a few times. Sequenced by immunoSEQ multiplex PCR; TCRdb stores in-frame clones only, minus some. The sample lists roughly 100,000 clones, around 90% occurring once. The germline V gene encodes CDR1 LNHDA and CDR2 SQIVND (reference sequence). After removal of 7 bases from V and 4 bases from J, the junction contained 10 bases not matched to a gene. The CDR3 extends over 15 amino acids. V is TRBV19 and J is TRBJ1-2, with TRBD1 identical over 9 bases. This TCR was recovered from a woman aged 18-29 years in good health and CMV-seropositive. What was sequenced was PBMCs. CDR3 nucleotide sequence: TGTGCCAGTACCGAAGGGACAGGGTCGGGCTATGGCTACACCTTC. Its translation: CASTEGTGSGYGYTF.